This section outlines one TCR beta chain sequence together with its context. Its specificity is not known. This sample is drawn from a study of molecular identifiers for immune sequencing clone quantification. Study-wide results and caveats: Clones carrying above 20 RNA copies accounted for over 98% of effector molecules, under 1% in naive cells.

Sorted cells numbering about 20,000 to 1,100,000, with 10%, 30% or 50% RNA, yielded the naive CD8 libraries. Naive CD8 T cells were FACS-sorted by CD8+CD4-CCR7+CD45RA+ markers. V lost 1 base and J 6 bases, leaving 5 bases between the germline ends. The CDR3 sequence is 12 residues long. Germline V gene data show CDR1 as SEHNR and CDR2 as FQNEAQ (reference sequence). Bulk libraries came from a prior protocol with listed TCR primers. TCRdb recomputed calls from the PCR reads with MiXCR, one row per CDR3 protein. The profile shows 35,000 or so distinct CDR3 sequences, 15% to 20% of them singletons. V and J are TRBV7-9 and TRBJ2-3; D not resolved. This clonotype originated in a human donor in good health. Some libraries in this study had Jurkat cell RNA spiked in. Material: naive CD8+ T cells from blood, with Jurkat cell RNA spiked in. Described subset: FACS-sorted CD8+CD4-CCR7+CD45RA+ naive T cells. CDR3 bases: TGTGCCAGCAGCTTAGTCTCCGATACGCAGTATTTT. The encoded protein is CASSLVSDTQYF.